These 27 T cell receptor beta chains originate from one sample sequenced in a study of technical replicates of blood from several donors. Clones were read by immunoSEQ multiplex PCR, and TCRdb kept only the in-frame ones, dropping some. The data show 13,000 or so clones, 65% to 90% seen once. The material sequenced was PBMCs. Receptors originate from a human donor in good health.

This clone was seen only a few times. The CDR3 here is CASSPATIGNTIYF. The CDR3 region has the DNA TGTGCCAGCAGCCCTGCGACAATTGGAAACACCATATATTTT. The rearrangement links TRBV7-8 to TRBJ1-3; D call uncertain. Germline CDR1 SGHVS, CDR2 FQNEAQ. Trimming left V 5 bases short and J 3 bases short, with 11 bases between. The CDR3 is made up of 14 amino acids.

This chain connects TRBV21-1 to TRBJ2-2; TRBD1, the table's D call, was not compared with the DNA. TRBV21-1 has pseudogene status. This CDR3 is 16 amino acids long. The CDR3, as DNA: TGTGCCAGCAGCAAAGGACAGGGGCTAGGCACCGGGGAGCTGTTTTTT. Its protein is CASSKGQGLGTGELFF.

The chain combines TRBV5-1 with TRBJ2-3, with a tentative D call TRBD1 (6 bases). The CDR3 extends over 15 amino acids. V dropped 3 bases and J dropped 4 bases, with 15 bases sitting between them. CDR1 SGHRS and CDR2 YFSETQ come from the germline V gene. The CDR3 spells CASSSGEMGSDTQYF. CDR3 DNA: TGCGCCAGCAGCTCAGGGGAGATGGGGTCAGATACGCAGTATTTT.

CDR3 nucleotide sequence: TGTGCCAGTAGTCTATATCAGGGGAACACTGAAGCTTTCTTT. Translated: CASSLYQGNTEAFF. The chain combines TRBV19 with TRBJ1-1; TRBD1 is a possible D gene (5 bases). The germline V gene has CDR1 LNHDA and CDR2 SQIVND (reference sequence). Trimming cost V 5 bases and J 1 base, with 11 bases left between them. The length of the CDR3 is 14 residues.

CDR3 nucleotides: TGTGCCAGCAGCCTTGGGACGGGGGTCCTCTCCTACGAGCAGTACTTC. Residues: CASSLGTGVLSYEQYF. The V and J genes are TRBV7-9 and TRBJ2-7; perhaps TRBD2 as D (6 bases). This CDR3 spans 16 amino acids. In germline, CDR1 is SEHNR, CDR2 FQNEAQ (reference sequence). V lost 5 bases and J 0 bases, leaving 17 bases between the germline ends.

This chain connects TRBV7-6 to TRBJ2-2; 7 bases are a match to TRBD1. Trimming cost V 5 bases and J 0 bases; bases outside gene matches: 3. This CDR3 region has 15 residues. Germline CDR1 and CDR2: SGHVS and FNYEAQ. The CDR3, as DNA: TGTGCCAGCAGCCCTCAGGGGGCGAACACCGGGGAGCTGTTTTTT. It specifies CASSPQGANTGELFF.

V is TRBV29-1 and J is TRBJ2-7; possible D gene TRBD1, 6 bases. Germline loops: CDR1 SQVTM, CDR2 ANQGSEA. The CDR3 totals 12 residues. V was shortened by 6 bases and J by 2 bases, with 11 bases between the two germline ends. The CDR3 nucleotides are TGCAGCGTAGGGGGACAAACCTACGAGCAGTACTTC. Its translation is CSVGGQTYEQYF.

This chain links TRBV5-1 with TRBJ2-1; TRBD2 matches 16 bases. Germline V lookup: CDR1 SGHRS, CDR2 YFSETQ. Trimming cost V 4 bases and J 4 bases; bases outside gene matches: 5. CDR3 length: 17 residues. For the CDR3, the DNA is TGCGCCAGCAGCCTCGGGACTAGCGGGAGGGTTTACAATGAGCAGTTCTTC. Translated: CASSLGTSGRVYNEQFF.

V gene TRBV5-4 combines with J gene TRBJ2-7, with TRBD2 matching over 13 bases. V lost 0 bases, J lost 5 bases, and 14 bases stayed unmatched. The CDR3 loop spans 19 amino acids. CDR1 SGHNT and CDR2 YYREEE come from the germline V gene (reference sequence). CDR3 protein: CASSLGPLAGGGHGDEQYF. CDR3 nucleotide sequence: TGTGCCAGCAGCTTGGGGCCACTAGCGGGAGGGGGCCATGGGGACGAGCAGTACTTC.

This clone has just a few counts. The V and J genes are TRBV5-1 and TRBJ2-7, with TRBD1 identical over 8 bases. The CDR3 is made up of 15 amino acids. V lost 0 bases to trimming and J lost 2 bases; unmatched junction nucleotides: 4. Looked up from germline, CDR1 is SGHRS and CDR2 is YFSETQ. Here the CDR3 DNA reads TGCGCCAGCAGCTTGGCAGGGGGCCCTACCTACGAGCAGTACTTC. It encodes CASSLAGGPTYEQYF. The whole variable domain, remainder taken from reference TRBV5-1 and TRBJ2-7, is KAGVTQTPRYLIKTRGQQVTLSCSPISGHRSVSWYQQTPGQGLQFLFEYFSETQRNKGNFPGRFSGRQFSNSRSEMNVSTLELGDSALYLCASSLAGGPTYEQYFGPGTRLTVT.

The gene calls are TRBV6-5 and TRBJ1-1; maybe TRBD1 (5 bases). With 0 bases removed from V and 4 bases from J, the gap between germline ends came to 9 bases. Germline-derived CDR1 and CDR2 are MNHEY and SVGAGI. This CDR3 is built from 14 residues. The CDR3 nucleotides are TGTGCCAGCAGTTACTCTTACGGGGGCACTGAAGCTTTCTTT. It yields the protein CASSYSYGGTEAFF.

J is TRBJ1-2 and V is TRBV6-5; TRBD1 aligns across 7 bases. The J segment lost 0 bases and the V segment lost 4 bases, leaving 5 bases of the junction unmatched. This CDR3 spans 15 amino acids. Germline V CDR1 and CDR2: MNHEY, SVGAGI. The CDR3 protein is CASSSGQAANYGYTF. As DNA, the CDR3 is TGTGCCAGCAGTTCCGGACAGGCAGCTAACTATGGCTACACCTTC.

The V gene is TRBV28, the J gene TRBJ2-2, with D tentatively TRBD2 (6 bases). Germline CDR1 is MDHEN and CDR2 is SYDVKM. V lost 7 bases and J 1 base, leaving 16 bases between the germline ends. CDR3 length: 16 amino acids. The chain's CDR3 is CASTSPGERNTGELFF. The DNA for the CDR3 is TGTGCCAGCACCTCCCCGGGAGAGCGGAACACCGGGGAGCTGTTTTTT.

V and J are TRBV11-2 and TRBJ2-3, with TRBD2 as a possible D gene (5 bases). This CDR3 spans 14 amino acids. V was clipped by 3 bases and J by 1 base, with 8 bases between them. From germline, CDR1 is SGHAT and CDR2 FQNNGV. The CDR3 is CASSFGVGTDTQYF. CDR3 coding DNA: TGTGCCAGCAGCTTCGGGGTAGGCACAGATACGCAGTATTTT.

The chain carries TRBV7-9 and TRBJ1-4; 11 bases are a match to TRBD1. The CDR3 length is 14 residues. Germline V gene data show CDR1 as SEHNR and CDR2 as FQNEAQ (reference sequence). The V segment lost 5 bases and the J segment 7 bases; nucleotides outside the gene matches: 3. The CDR3 region is CASSQGQGGEKLFF. The CDR3 nucleotides read TGTGCCAGCAGCCAGGGACAGGGGGGTGAAAAACTGTTTTTT.

The genes are TRBV30 and TRBJ2-3; 10 bases match TRBD2. V shed 2 bases, J shed 8 bases, and the junction held 10 bases outside the gene matches. This CDR3 is 15 amino acids long. Germline CDR1 reads GTSNPN; CDR2 reads SVGIG (reference sequence). This CDR3 is CAWSTQREGHFTQYF. The DNA of the CDR3 is TGTGCCTGGAGTACACAGCGGGAGGGCCATTTTACGCAGTATTTT. Supplemented by reference TRBV30 and TRBJ2-3, the full variable domain reads SQTIHQWPATLVQPVGSPLSLECTVEGTSNPNLYWYRQAAGRGLQLLFYSVGIGQISSEVPQNLSASRPQDRQFILSSKKLLLSDSGFYLCAWSTQREGHFTQYFGPGTRLTVL.

The chain carries TRBV7-9 and TRBJ1-6; D is unresolved. Trimming took off 1 base at V and 7 bases at J, with 11 bases between the two ends. Per germline, CDR1 SEHNR and CDR2 FQNEAQ (reference sequence). The CDR3 extends over 15 amino acids. CDR3 residues: CASSLEMRYNSPLHF. The DNA of the CDR3 is TGTGCCAGCAGCTTAGAGATGCGATACAATTCACCCCTCCACTTT. Using reference TRBV7-9 and TRBJ1-6 for the parts outside the CDR3, the full variable domain is DTGVSQNPRHKITKRGQNVTFRCDPISEHNRLYWYRQTLGQGPEFLTYFQNEAQLEKSRLLSDRFSAERPKGSFSTLEIQRTEQGDSAMYLCASSLEMRYNSPLHFGNGTRLTVT.

This clone was seen just once. This chain uses TRBV6-4 with TRBJ2-3; TRBD2 aligns across 8 bases. CDR3 length: 16 residues. Germline loops: CDR1 MRHNA, CDR2 SNTAGT. V dropped 3 bases and J dropped 2; count of bases not matched to a gene: 7. CDR3 nucleotide sequence: TGTGCCAGCAGTGATAGGGCGGGAGGACCCACAGATACGCAGTATTTT. Translated, it gives CASSDRAGGPTDTQYF.

In its sample, this clone was seen a few times. The CDR3, as DNA: TGCGCCAGCAGTGACGCGACAGATAATGAAAAACTGTTTTTT. Its protein is CASSDATDNEKLFF. This rearrangement joins TRBV10-1 to TRBJ1-4, with D perhaps TRBD1 (5 bases). Germline CDR1 reads WNHNN; CDR2 reads SYGVQD (reference sequence). Between the trimmed V and J ends, which lost 3 bases and 4 bases, there was a span of 9 bases. The CDR3 has 14 residues.

This chain uses TRBV25-1 with TRBJ1-2; D unresolved. The CDR3 is made up of 13 amino acids. Trimming removed 3 bases at V and 7 bases at J, with 12 bases between. CDR1 is MGHDK and CDR2 is SYGVNS in the germline V gene. The CDR3, as DNA: TGTGCCAGCAGTGATAGGAGGGATACTGGCTACACCTTC. Translating it yields CASSDRRDTGYTF.

The J gene is TRBJ2-2, the V gene TRBV19, with 8 bases that match TRBD2. Germline CDR1 reads LNHDA; CDR2 reads SQIVND (reference sequence). V lost 3 bases, J lost 6 bases, and 9 bases stayed unmatched. The CDR3 runs to 16 residues. The CDR3 DNA follows: TGTGCCAGTAGTATCAACGGGAGGGGAGTGGCCGGGGAGCTGTTTTTT. Its translation: CASSINGRGVAGELFF.

This chain joins TRBV11-3 and TRBJ2-1; 8 bases map to TRBD2. CDR3 length: 15 residues. V dropped 5 bases and J dropped 0; count of bases not matched to a gene: 3. Germline CDR1 SGHNT, CDR2 YENEEA. The CDR3 reads CASSRGTSSYNEQFF. The CDR3 DNA sequence: TGTGCCAGCAGCAGGGGGACTAGCTCCTACAATGAGCAGTTCTTC.

The chain couples TRBV28 to TRBJ1-2; possibly TRBD1 for D (6 bases). The germline CDR1 and CDR2 sequences are MDHEN and SYDVKM. V dropped 2 bases and J dropped 0 bases, with 19 bases sitting between them. CDR3 length equals 18 residues. This CDR3 is CASSLPLRTADTNYGYTF. The DNA for the CDR3 is TGTGCCAGCAGTTTACCCCTAAGGACAGCGGACACTAACTATGGCTACACCTTC.

This rearrangement joins TRBV2 to TRBJ1-1, with 10 nucleotides matching TRBD1. The CDR3 is 14 residues long. J was trimmed by 6 bases and V by 8 bases; bases with no gene match: 9. Germline CDR1 is SNHLY and CDR2 is FYNNEI. CDR3 sequence reads: CASRGQGLFSEAFF. CDR3 bases: TGTGCCAGCCGGGGACAGGGGCTTTTTTCTGAAGCTTTCTTT.

The chain couples TRBV7-3 to TRBJ2-2; 9 bases agree with TRBD2. This CDR3 has 16 residues. Germline values: CDR1 SGHTA, CDR2 FQGTGA. V shed 5 bases, J shed 9 bases, and the junction held 13 bases outside the gene matches. The CDR3 DNA reads as TGTGCCAGCAGCCCCTCTAGCGGGAACCAACACCGGGAGCTGTTTTTT. Protein sequence: CASSPSSGNQHRELFF. Filled out from reference TRBV7-3 and TRBJ2-2, the complete variable domain reads GAGVSQTPSNKVTEKGKYVELRCDPISGHTALYWYRQSLGQGPEFLIYFQGTGAADDSGLPNDRFFAVRPEGSVSTLKIQRTERGDSAVYLCASSPSSGNQHRELFFGEGSRLTVL.

The chain is built from TRBV7-6 and TRBJ2-1, with 7 bases identical to TRBD2. Germline V gene lookup returns CDR1 SGHVS and CDR2 FNYEAQ. The length of the CDR3 is 17 residues. Losses at the gene ends were 1 base for V and 4 bases for J; bases not matched to a gene: 10. The CDR3 region is CASSLVAGVASYNEQFF. The CDR3 DNA reads TGTGCCAGCAGCTTAGTGGCGGGAGTCGCCTCGTACAATGAGCAGTTCTTC.

The chain employs TRBV11-3 and TRBJ2-3; maybe TRBD1 (6 bases). V was cut by 1 base and J by 2 bases, with 13 bases left in between. The germline CDR1 and CDR2 sequences are SGHNT and YENEEA. The CDR3 extends over 16 amino acids. The CDR3 protein is CASSLGRDTFTDTQYF. The CDR3 nucleotides are TGTGCCAGCAGCTTAGGCCGGGACACATTCACAGATACGCAGTATTTT. The variable domain in full, completed from reference TRBV11-3 and TRBJ2-3, reads EAGVVQSPRYKIIEKKQPVAFWCNPISGHNTLYWYLQNLGQGPELLIRYENEEAVDDSQLPKDRFSAERLKGVDSTLKIQPAELGDSAVYLCASSLGRDTFTDTQYFGPGTRLTVL.